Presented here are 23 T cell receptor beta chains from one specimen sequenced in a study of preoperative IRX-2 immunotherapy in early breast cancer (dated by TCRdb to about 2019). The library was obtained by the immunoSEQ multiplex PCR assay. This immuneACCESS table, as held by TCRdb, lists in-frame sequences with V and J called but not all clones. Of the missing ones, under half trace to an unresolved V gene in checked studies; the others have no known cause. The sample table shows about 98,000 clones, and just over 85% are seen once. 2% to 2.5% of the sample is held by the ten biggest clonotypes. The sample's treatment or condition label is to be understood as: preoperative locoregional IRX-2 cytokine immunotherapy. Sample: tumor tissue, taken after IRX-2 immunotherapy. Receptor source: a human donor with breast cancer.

The CDR3 DNA sequence: TGCAGCGCCGGGACAGAATACTATGGCTACACCTTC. Residues: CSAGTEYYGYTF. This chain joins TRBV29-1 and TRBJ1-2; 7 bases are shared with TRBD1. The CDR3 spans 12 residues. Germline CDR1 SQVTM, CDR2 ANQGSEA. V was clipped by 7 bases and J by 3 bases; unmatched bases: 5. Full variable domain (outside the CDR3, taken from reference TRBV29-1 and TRBJ1-2): SAVISQKPSRDICQRGTSLTIQCQVDSQVTMMFWYRQQPGQSLTLIATANQGSEATYESGFVIDKFPISRPNLTFSTLTVSNMSPEDSSIYLCSAGTEYYGYTFGSGTRLTVV.

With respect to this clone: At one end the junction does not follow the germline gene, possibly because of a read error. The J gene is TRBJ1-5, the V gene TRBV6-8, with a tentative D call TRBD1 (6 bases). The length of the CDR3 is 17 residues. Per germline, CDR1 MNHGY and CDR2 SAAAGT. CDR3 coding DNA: TGTGCCAGCAGTGACTCGCCGGTGAGGGGGGCGGACCAGCCCCAGCATTTT. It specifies CASSDSPVRGADQPQHF.

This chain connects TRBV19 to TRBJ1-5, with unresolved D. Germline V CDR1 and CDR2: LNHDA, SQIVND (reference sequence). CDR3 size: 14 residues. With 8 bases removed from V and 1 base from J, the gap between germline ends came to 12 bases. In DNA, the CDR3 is TGTGCCAGTCGGGAAGCCTTGAGCAATCAGCCCCAGCATTTT. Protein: CASREALSNQPQHF.

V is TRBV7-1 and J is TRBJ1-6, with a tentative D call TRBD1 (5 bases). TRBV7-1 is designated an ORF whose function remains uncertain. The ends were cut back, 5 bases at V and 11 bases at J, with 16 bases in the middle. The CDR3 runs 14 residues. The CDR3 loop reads CASSREMRGTPLHF. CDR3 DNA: TGTGCCAGCAGCAGGGAGATGAGGGGTACACCCCTCCACTTT.

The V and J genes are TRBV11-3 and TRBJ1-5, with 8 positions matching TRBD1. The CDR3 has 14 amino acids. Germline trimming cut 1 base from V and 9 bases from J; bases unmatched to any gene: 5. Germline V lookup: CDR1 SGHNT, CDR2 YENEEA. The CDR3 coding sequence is TGTGCCAGCAGCTTAGGACAGGGGCCTCTGCCCCAGCATTTT. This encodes CASSLGQGPLPQHF.

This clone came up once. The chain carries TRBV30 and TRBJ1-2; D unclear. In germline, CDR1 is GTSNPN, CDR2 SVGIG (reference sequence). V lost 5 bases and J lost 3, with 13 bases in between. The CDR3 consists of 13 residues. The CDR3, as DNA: TGTGCCTGGGTCCGGTTCCCGGACTATGGCTACACCTTC. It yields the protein CAWVRFPDYGYTF.

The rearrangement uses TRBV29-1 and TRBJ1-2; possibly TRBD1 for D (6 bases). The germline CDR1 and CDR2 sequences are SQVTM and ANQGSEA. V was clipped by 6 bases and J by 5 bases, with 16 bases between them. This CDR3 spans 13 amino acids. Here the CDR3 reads CSVPLGGQYGYTF. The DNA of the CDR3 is TGCAGCGTCCCCCTCGGGGGCCAATATGGCTACACCTTC. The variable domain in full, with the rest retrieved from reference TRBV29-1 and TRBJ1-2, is SAVISQKPSRDICQRGTSLTIQCQVDSQVTMMFWYRQQPGQSLTLIATANQGSEATYESGFVIDKFPISRPNLTFSTLTVSNMSPEDSSIYLCSVPLGGQYGYTFGSGTRLTVV.

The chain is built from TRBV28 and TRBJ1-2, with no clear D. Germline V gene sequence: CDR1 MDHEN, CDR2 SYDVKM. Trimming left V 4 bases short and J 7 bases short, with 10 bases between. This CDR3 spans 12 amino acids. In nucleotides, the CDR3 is TGTGCCAGCAGTTCCCGGATAACTGGCTACACCTTC. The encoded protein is CASSSRITGYTF.

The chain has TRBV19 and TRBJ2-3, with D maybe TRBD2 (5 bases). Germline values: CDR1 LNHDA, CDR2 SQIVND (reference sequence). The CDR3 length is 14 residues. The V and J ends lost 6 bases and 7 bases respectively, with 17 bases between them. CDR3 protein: CASRFPARANTQYF. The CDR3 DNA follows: TGTGCCAGTAGATTTCCTGCGAGGGCGAATACGCAGTATTTT.

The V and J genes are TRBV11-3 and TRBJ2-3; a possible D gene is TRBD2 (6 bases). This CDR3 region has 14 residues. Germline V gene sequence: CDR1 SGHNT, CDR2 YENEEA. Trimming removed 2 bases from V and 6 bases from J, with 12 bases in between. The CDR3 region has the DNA TGTGCCAGCAGCTTACGGGACTCAGGGGATACGCAGTATTTT. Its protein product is CASSLRDSGDTQYF.

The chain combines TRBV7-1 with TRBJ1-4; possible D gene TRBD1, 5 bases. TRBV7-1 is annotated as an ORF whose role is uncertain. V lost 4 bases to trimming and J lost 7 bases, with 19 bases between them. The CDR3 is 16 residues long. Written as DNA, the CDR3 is TGTGCCAGCAGCTTAGTCGTCCGGCTCGGGGGTGAAAAACTGTTTTTT. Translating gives CASSLVVRLGGEKLFF.

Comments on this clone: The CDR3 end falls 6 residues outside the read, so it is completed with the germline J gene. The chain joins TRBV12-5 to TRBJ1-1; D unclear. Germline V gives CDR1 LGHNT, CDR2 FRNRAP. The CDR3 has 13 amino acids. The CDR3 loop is CASGLVDRTEAFF. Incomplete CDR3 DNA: TGTGCTAGTGGTTTGGTTGAT.

Here the CDR3 DNA reads TGTGCCAGCAAGGAAGGGGCGGGAAGCTACAATGAGCAGTTCTTC. Translated: CASKEGAGSYNEQFF. The chain links TRBV12-5 to TRBJ2-1; the D gene is possibly TRBD2 (6 bases). This CDR3 spans 15 amino acids. Germline CDR1 LGHNT, CDR2 FRNRAP.

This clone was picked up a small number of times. The CDR3 reads CSARNDGNTEAFF. The DNA for the CDR3 is TGCAGCGCAAGAAACGACGGGAACACTGAAGCTTTCTTT. The chain carries TRBV29-1 and TRBJ1-1; no reliable D call. V was pared by 7 bases and J by 1 base, with 13 bases between. CDR1 SQVTM and CDR2 ANQGSEA come from the germline V gene. The CDR3 spans 13 residues.

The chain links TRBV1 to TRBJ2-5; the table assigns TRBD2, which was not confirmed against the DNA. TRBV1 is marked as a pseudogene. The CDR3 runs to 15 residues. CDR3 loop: CASSQASGGKETQYF. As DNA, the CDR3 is TGCGCCAGCAGCCAGGCTAGCGGGGGCAAAGAGACCCAGTACTTC.

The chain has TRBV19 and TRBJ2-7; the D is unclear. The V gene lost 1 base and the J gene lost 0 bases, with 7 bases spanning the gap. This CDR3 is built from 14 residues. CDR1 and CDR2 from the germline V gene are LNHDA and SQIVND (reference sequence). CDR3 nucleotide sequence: TGTGCCAGTAGTATAGGGCCCGACTCCTACGAGCAGTACTTC. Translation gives CASSIGPDSYEQYF.

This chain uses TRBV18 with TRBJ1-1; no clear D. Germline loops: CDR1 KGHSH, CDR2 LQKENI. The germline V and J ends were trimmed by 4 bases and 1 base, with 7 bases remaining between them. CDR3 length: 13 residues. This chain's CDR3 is CASSRQENTEAFF. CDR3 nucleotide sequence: TGTGCCAGCTCACGTCAGGAGAACACTGAAGCTTTCTTT.

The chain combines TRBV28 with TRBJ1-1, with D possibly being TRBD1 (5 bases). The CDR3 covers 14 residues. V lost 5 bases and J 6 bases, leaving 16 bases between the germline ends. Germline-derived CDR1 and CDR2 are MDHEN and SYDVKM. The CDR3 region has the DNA TGTGCCAGCAGTACCAGGGAAGGAGGGCCTGAAGCTTTCTTT. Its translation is CASSTREGGPEAFF.

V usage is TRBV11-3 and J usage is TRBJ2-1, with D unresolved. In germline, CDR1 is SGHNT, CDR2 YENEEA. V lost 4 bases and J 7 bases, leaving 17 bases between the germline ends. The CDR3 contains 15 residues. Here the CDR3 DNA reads TGTGCCAGCAGCTCCAAGGCCGCCAGGATAAATGAGCAGTTCTTC. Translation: CASSSKAARINEQFF.

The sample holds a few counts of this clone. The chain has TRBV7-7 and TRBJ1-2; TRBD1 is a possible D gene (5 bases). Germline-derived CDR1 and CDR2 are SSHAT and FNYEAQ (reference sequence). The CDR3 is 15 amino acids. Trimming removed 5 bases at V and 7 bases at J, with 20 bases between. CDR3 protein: CASSQDYFGTIGYTF. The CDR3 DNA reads TGTGCCAGCAGCCAAGATTACTTCGGGACTATTGGCTACACCTTC. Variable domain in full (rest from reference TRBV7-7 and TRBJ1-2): GAGVSQSPRYKVTKRGQDVTLRCDPISSHATLYWYQQALGQGPEFLTYFNYEAQPDKSGLPSDRFSAERPEGSISTLTIQRTEQRDSAMYRCASSQDYFGTIGYTFGSGTRLTVV.

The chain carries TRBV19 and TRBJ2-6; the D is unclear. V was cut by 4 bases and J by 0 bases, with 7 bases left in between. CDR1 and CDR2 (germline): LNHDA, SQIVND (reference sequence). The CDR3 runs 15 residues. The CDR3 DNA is TGTGCCAGTAGTAGGCGGCTCTCTGGGGCCAACGTCCTGACTTTC. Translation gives CASSRRLSGANVLTF.

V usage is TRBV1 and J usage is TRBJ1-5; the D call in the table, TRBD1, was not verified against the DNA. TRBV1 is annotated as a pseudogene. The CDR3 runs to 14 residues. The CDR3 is CASSQGTVNQPQHF. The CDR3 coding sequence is TGCGCCAGCAGCCAGGGGACAGTCAATCAGCCCCAGCATTTT.

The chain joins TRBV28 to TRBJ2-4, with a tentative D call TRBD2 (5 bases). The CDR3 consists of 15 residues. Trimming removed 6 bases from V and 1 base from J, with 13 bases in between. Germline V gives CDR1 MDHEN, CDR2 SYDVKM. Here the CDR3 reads CASSPSQRAKNIQYF. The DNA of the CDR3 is TGTGCCAGCAGCCCTTCTCAGCGGGCCAAAAACATTCAGTACTTC.